What follows are 21 T cell receptor beta chains derived from one specimen sequenced in a study of control samples from healthy donors and cancer patients. The data were produced by immunoSEQ multiplex PCR, yet TCRdb's version contains in-frame clones alone and is incomplete. Of 130,000 to 150,000 clones detected, roughly 92% appear once; the ten largest clones hold around 11%. Source material: blood. These receptor sequences come from a man between 25 and 39 years old in good health.

The chain employs TRBV28 and TRBJ1-5; maybe TRBD1 (5 bases). This CDR3 contains 18 residues. Germline CDR1 and CDR2: MDHEN and SYDVKM. V shed 6 bases and J shed 1 base, with 22 bases lying between them. The CDR3 nucleotides read TGTGCCAGCAGAAAAATGGGGGGAAGCGGGATGAGCAATCAGCCCCAGCATTTT. Translating it yields CASRKMGGSGMSNQPQHF.

This chain joins TRBV18 and TRBJ2-5; D might be TRBD2 (6 bases). Trimming removed 5 bases from V and 1 base from J, with 11 bases in between. There are 14 residues in the CDR3. The germline CDR1 and CDR2 sequences are KGHSH and LQKENI. CDR3 sequence (DNA): TGTGCCAGCTCATCCGGGACTTCCCAAGAGACCCAGTACTTC. The encoded protein is CASSSGTSQETQYF.

This sequence joins TRBV7-6 and TRBJ2-7, with D perhaps assigned TRBD1 or TRBD2 (5 bases each). CDR1 is SGHVS, CDR2 FNYEAQ, per germline. V was shortened by 6 bases and J by 0 bases, with 18 bases between the two germline ends. The CDR3 covers 16 residues. The CDR3 region has the DNA TGTGCCAGCAGTCCAGGGTTAGCGTCCTACTCCTACGAGCAGTACTTC. Translating it yields CASSPGLASYSYEQYF.

The rearrangement links TRBV5-1 to TRBJ1-2, with 7 bases lining up with TRBD1. Germline-derived CDR1 and CDR2 are SGHRS and YFSETQ. Unmatched junction bases numbered 4, after V lost 3 bases and J lost 2 bases. The CDR3 consists of 14 residues. Written as DNA, the CDR3 is TGCGCCAGCAGCTCGACGACAGGGAACTATGGCTACACCTTC. Its protein product is CASSSTTGNYGYTF.

This rearrangement joins TRBV24-1 to TRBJ2-1, with 14 positions matching TRBD2. The CDR3 length is 16 residues. Losses at the gene ends were 1 base for V and 9 bases for J; bases not matched to a gene: 4. Germline-derived CDR1 and CDR2 are KGHDR and SFDVKD. This chain's CDR3 is CATSDLGLAGGSEQFF. CDR3 nucleotides: TGTGCCACCAGTGATTTAGGACTAGCGGGAGGATCTGAGCAGTTCTTC.

This sequence joins TRBV21-1 and TRBJ2-5. TRBV21-1 is a pseudogene. CDR3 length: 12 amino acids. DNA of the CDR3: TGTGCCAGCAGCAAAAGGGCAGAGACCCAGTACTTC. Its translation is CASSKRAETQYF.

V and J are TRBV5-1 and TRBJ2-1; 11 bases are a match to TRBD2. This CDR3 is 16 amino acids long. Germline assignment: CDR1 SGHRS and CDR2 YFSETQ. J lost 4 bases, V lost 4 bases, and 7 bases had no gene match. The DNA of the CDR3 is TGCGCCAGCAGCCACCAGGGACTAGCGGATTACAATGAGCAGTTCTTC. This sequence encodes CASSHQGLADYNEQFF.

The CDR3 nucleotides read TGTGCCAGCACGGTAGGAGGGACGAGCACTGAAGCTTTCTTT. Its translation is CASTVGGTSTEAFF. The chain has TRBV28 and TRBJ1-1; D is perhaps TRBD1 (5 bases). Looked up from germline, CDR1 is MDHEN and CDR2 is SYDVKM. This CDR3 spans 14 amino acids. V lost 7 bases and J lost 4, with 16 bases in between.

This sequence joins TRBV7-2 and TRBJ2-1; D may be TRBD2 (6 bases). V shed 0 bases and J shed 5 bases, with 14 bases lying between them. Looked up from germline, CDR1 is SGHTA and CDR2 is FQGNSA. CDR3 length equals 16 residues. The CDR3 region has the DNA TGTGCCAGCAGCTTAGCAGGCGGGATGCCCCACAATGAGCAGTTCTTC. This sequence encodes CASSLAGGMPHNEQFF.

This clone was counted once. The V gene is TRBV28, the J gene TRBJ1-6; D gene unclear. The CDR3 is 14 amino acids. Germline CDR1 and CDR2: MDHEN and SYDVKM. V was trimmed by 8 bases and J by 7 bases, leaving 15 bases between them. This CDR3 is CASQRPADNSPLHF. The CDR3 region has the DNA TGTGCCAGCCAACGTCCGGCAGACAATTCACCCCTCCACTTT.

CDR3 DNA: TGTGCCAGCTCACCAAAAGCAATTAGCGGGAGAGGGGACGGCACAGATACGCAGTATTTT. It translates to CASSPKAISGRGDGTDTQYF. The chain has TRBV18 and TRBJ2-3, with 9 bases aligning to TRBD2. Germline CDR1 KGHSH, CDR2 LQKENI. The trim removed 2 bases at V and 1 base at J, leaving 16 bases unmatched. The CDR3 contains 20 residues.

The chain combines TRBV27 with TRBJ1-5; TRBD1 might be the D (5 bases). The CDR3 covers 15 residues. Germline V gene sequence: CDR1 MNHEY, CDR2 SMNVEV (reference sequence). V gave up 3 bases and J gave up 3 bases, with 12 bases separating them. Here the CDR3 DNA reads TGTGCCAGCAGTTTCATAACAGGAGTCAATCAGCCCCAGCATTTT. Translated, it gives CASSFITGVNQPQHF.

This CDR3 reads CSVVGLAGDVKQYF. The CDR3 nucleotides are TGCAGCGTTGTGGGGCTAGCGGGAGATGTTAAGCAGTACTTC. The chain combines TRBV29-1 with TRBJ2-7, with 10 bases identical to TRBD2. Germline CDR1 is SQVTM and CDR2 is ANQGSEA. J gave up 8 bases and V 4 bases, and 11 bases lay outside the gene matches. The CDR3 is made up of 14 amino acids.

DNA for the CDR3: TGTGCCAGTAACTCTCTAATTAACTATGGCTACACCTTC. It codes for CASNSLINYGYTF. The gene calls are TRBV28 and TRBJ1-2; D is unclear. V lost 9 bases, J lost 1 base, and 12 bases lay in between. The CDR3 contains 13 residues. CDR1 is MDHEN and CDR2 is SYDVKM in the germline V gene.

The chain is built from TRBV29-1 and TRBJ2-5, with D perhaps TRBD1 (6 bases). Trimming removed 2 bases at V and 5 bases at J, with 15 bases between. The CDR3 has 14 amino acids. Germline CDR1 is SQVTM and CDR2 is ANQGSEA. CDR3 in amino acids: CSVEQARRGETQYF. The CDR3 DNA reads as TGCAGCGTTGAACAGGCTCGAAGGGGGGAGACCCAGTACTTC.

J is TRBJ1-6 and V is TRBV10-3; D gene unclear. Deletions cut 0 bases from V and 5 bases from J, with 11 bases between. Looked up from germline, CDR1 is ENHRY and CDR2 is SYGVKD. CDR3 size: 16 residues. CDR3 in DNA: TGTGCCATCAGTGAGTCTGGTGCAAGGAATAATTCACCCCTCCACTTT. Protein: CAISESGARNNSPLHF.

The chain carries TRBV18 and TRBJ2-5; D not certain. This CDR3 is 13 amino acids long. The germline V gene encodes CDR1 KGHSH and CDR2 LQKENI. V was pared by 1 base and J by 4 bases, with 7 bases between. The CDR3 region is CASSPRPSETQYF. CDR3 sequence (DNA): TGTGCCAGCTCACCACGCCCATCAGAGACCCAGTACTTC.

This clone was found many times. This rearrangement joins TRBV11-3 to TRBJ2-7; unclear D gene. The CDR3 spans 14 residues. The germline V and J ends were trimmed by 9 bases and 1 base, with 16 bases remaining between them. The germline V gene has CDR1 SGHNT and CDR2 YENEEA. CDR3 sequence: CARFKLIISYEQYF. The CDR3 region has the DNA TGTGCCAGATTTAAATTAATCATTTCCTACGAGCAGTACTTC.

The rearrangement joins TRBV4-2 to TRBJ2-7; TRBD2 matches at 10 bases. The CDR3 contains 18 residues. Germline V lookup: CDR1 LGHNA, CDR2 YNFKEQ. Trimming cost V 3 bases and J 4 bases; bases outside gene matches: 15. CDR3 nucleotides: TGTGCCAGCAGCCACCTATCCGGGATACTAGCGGGATCGTACGAGCAGTACTTC. This encodes CASSHLSGILAGSYEQYF.

The chain uses TRBV9 and TRBJ2-7, with 10 bases that match TRBD2. The V gene's germline CDR1 is SGDLS and CDR2 YYNGEE. The CDR3 contains 15 residues. J was trimmed by 5 bases and V by 3 bases; bases with no gene match: 8. CDR3 residues: CASSGSGRAWNEQYF. Here the CDR3 DNA reads TGTGCCAGCAGCGGAAGCGGGAGGGCCTGGAACGAGCAGTACTTC.

The chain recombines TRBV29-1 with TRBJ2-1; D may be TRBD2 (6 bases). Germline V lookup: CDR1 SQVTM, CDR2 ANQGSEA. This CDR3 spans 13 amino acids. Deletions cut 6 bases from V and 5 bases from J, with 14 bases between. The CDR3 bases are TGCAGCGTCAAGGGGCTAGCGAACAATGAGCAGTTCTTC. As protein: CSVKGLANNEQFF.